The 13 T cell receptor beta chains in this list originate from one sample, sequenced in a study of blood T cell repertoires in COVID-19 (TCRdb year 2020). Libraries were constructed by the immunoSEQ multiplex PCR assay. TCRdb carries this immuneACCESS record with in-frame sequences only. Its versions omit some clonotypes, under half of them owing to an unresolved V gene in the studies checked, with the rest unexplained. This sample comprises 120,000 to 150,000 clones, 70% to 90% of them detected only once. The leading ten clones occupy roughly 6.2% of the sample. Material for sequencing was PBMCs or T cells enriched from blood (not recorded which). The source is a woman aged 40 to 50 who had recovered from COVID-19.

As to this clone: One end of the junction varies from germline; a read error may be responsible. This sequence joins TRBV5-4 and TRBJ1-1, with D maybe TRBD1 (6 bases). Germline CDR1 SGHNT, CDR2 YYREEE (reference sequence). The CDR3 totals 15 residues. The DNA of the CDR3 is TGTGCCAGCAGCCCGGGTTCAGGGGTGAAGACTGAAGCTTTCTTT. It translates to CASSPGSGVKTEAFF.

The CDR3 loop reads CASTRDRVDEKLFF. The DNA for the CDR3 is TGTGCCAGCACAAGGGACAGGGTTGATGAAAAACTGTTTTTT. The genes are TRBV2 and TRBJ1-4; TRBD1 aligns across 9 bases. CDR3 size: 14 residues. Germline V gene data show CDR1 as SNHLY and CDR2 as FYNNEI. Losses at the gene ends were 7 bases for V and 6 bases for J; bases not matched to a gene: 6.

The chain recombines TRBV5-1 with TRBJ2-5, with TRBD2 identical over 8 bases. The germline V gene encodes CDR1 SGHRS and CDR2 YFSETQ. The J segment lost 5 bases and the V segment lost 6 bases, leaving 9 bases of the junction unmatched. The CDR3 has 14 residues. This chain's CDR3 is CASTLAGGLETQYF. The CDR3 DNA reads TGCGCCAGCACCCTCGCGGGGGGCTTGGAGACCCAGTACTTC.

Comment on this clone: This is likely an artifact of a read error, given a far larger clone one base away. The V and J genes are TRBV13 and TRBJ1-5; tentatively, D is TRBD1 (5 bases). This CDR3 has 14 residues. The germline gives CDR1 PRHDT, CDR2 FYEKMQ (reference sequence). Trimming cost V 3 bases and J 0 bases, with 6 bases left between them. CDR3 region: CASSFDSSNQPQHF. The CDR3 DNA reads TGTGCCAGCAGCTTTGACAGTAGCAATCAGCCCCAGCATTTT.

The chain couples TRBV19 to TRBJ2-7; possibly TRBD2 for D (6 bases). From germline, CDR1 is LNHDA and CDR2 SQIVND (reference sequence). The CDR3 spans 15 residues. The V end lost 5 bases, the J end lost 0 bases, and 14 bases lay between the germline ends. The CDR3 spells CASSQDGGSSYEQYF. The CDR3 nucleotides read TGTGCCAGTAGTCAAGATGGGGGGAGCTCCTACGAGCAGTACTTC.

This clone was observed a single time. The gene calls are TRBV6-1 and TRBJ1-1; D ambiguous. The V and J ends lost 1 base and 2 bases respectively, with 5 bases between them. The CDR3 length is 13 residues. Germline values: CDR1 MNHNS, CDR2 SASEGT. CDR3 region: CASSEVVNTEAFF. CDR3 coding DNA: TGTGCCAGCAGTGAAGTTGTAAACACTGAAGCTTTCTTT.

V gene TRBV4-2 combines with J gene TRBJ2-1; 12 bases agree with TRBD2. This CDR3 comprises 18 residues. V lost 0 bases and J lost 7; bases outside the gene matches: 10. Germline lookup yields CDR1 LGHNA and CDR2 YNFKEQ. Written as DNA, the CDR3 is TGTGCCAGCAGCCAAGAGGTCCTAGCGGGGGGGCCGGGGAATGAGCAGTTCTTC. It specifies CASSQEVLAGGPGNEQFF.

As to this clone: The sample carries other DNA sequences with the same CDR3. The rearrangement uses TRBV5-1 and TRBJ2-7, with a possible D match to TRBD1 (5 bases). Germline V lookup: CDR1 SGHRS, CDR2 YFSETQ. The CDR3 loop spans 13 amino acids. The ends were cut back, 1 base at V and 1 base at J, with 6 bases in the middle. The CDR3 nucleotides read TGCGCCAGCAGCTTGACAGGTTCCTACGAGCAGTACTTC. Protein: CASSLTGSYEQYF.

CDR3 bases: TGCGCCAGCAGCCAAGAGGGAGGGGGGAACACTGAAGCTTTCTTT. It yields the protein CASSQEGGGNTEAFF. V gene TRBV4-1 combines with J gene TRBJ1-1; TRBD1 might be the D (6 bases). Germline CDR1 reads MGHRA; CDR2 reads YSYEKL. V was clipped by 0 bases and J by 1 base, with 9 bases between them. This CDR3 region has 15 residues.

DNA of the CDR3: TGTGCCATCAGTGGGCCGTACGAGCAGTACTTC. This gives the protein CAISGPYEQYF. The gene calls are TRBV10-3 and TRBJ2-7, with D unclear. The CDR3 contains 11 residues. CDR1 is ENHRY, CDR2 SYGVKD, per germline. Between the trimmed V and J ends, which lost 4 bases and 4 bases, there was a span of 5 bases.

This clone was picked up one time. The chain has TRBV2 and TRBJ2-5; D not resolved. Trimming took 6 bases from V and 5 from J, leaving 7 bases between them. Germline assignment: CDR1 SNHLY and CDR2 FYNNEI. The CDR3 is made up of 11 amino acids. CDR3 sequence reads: CASSVRETQYF. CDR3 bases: TGTGCCAGCAGCGTCCGGGAGACCCAGTACTTC. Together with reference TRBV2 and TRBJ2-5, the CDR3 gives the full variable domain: EPEVTQTPSHQVTQMGQEVILRCVPISNHLYFYWYRQILGQKVEFLVSFYNNEISEKSEIFDDQFSVERPDGSNFTLKIRSTKLEDSAMYFCASSVRETQYFGPGTRLLVL.

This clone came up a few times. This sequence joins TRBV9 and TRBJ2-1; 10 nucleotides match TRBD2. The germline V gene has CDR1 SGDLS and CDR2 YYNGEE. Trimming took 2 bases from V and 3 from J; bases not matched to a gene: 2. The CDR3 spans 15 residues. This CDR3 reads CASSVLAGVYNEQFF. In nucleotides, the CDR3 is TGTGCCAGCAGCGTGCTAGCGGGAGTCTACAATGAGCAGTTCTTC.

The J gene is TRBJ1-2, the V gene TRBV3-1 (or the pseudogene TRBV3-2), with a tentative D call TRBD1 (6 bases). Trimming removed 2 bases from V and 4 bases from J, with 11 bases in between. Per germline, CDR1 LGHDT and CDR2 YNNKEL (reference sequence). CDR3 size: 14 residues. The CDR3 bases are TGTGCCAGCAGCCAAAATACAGGGATCTATGGCTACACCTTC. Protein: CASSQNTGIYGYTF.